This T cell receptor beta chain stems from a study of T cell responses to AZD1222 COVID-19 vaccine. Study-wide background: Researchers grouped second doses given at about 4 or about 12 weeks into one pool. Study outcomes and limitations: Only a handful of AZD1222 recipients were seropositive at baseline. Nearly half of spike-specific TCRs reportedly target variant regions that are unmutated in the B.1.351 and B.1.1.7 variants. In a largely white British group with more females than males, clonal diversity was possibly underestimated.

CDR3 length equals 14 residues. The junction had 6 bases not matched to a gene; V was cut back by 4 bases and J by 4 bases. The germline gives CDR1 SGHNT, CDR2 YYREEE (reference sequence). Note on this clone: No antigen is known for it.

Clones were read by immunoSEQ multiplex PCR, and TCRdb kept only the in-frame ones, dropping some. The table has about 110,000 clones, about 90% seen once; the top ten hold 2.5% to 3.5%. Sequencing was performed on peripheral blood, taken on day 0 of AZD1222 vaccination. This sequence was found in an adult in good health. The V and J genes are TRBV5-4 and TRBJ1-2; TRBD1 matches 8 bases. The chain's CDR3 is CASSQDRVGYGYTF. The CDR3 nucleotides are TGTGCCAGCAGCCAGGACAGGGTGGGCTATGGCTACACCTTC.